Below are 22 T cell receptor beta chains sequenced from a single sample in a study of blood T cells in healthy people across ages (dated by TCRdb to about 2015). Receptor libraries were prepared by 5' RACE. The run used an Illumina HiSeq 2500. A second PCR of roughly 6 to 12 cycles was run with a J-beta primer mix and a sample-barcoded 5' primer. Using fastp at Q25 and MiXCR, TCRdb reprocessed the public reads and kept productive beta chains. Here each entry gathers all rows of one CDR3 protein and keeps the most common genes and DNA. Here the sample has 800,000 to 1,000,000 distinct CDR3 sequences; about 48% occur a single time. 13% of the sample is taken by the ten largest. The sequencing input was blood. Source of these receptors: a man aged 25-45 years in good health.

This chain uses TRBV5-1 with TRBJ2-7; 10 bases are shared with TRBD2. This CDR3 is 15 amino acids long. From germline, CDR1 is SGHRS and CDR2 YFSETQ. V shed 4 bases, J shed 2 bases, and the junction held 6 bases outside the gene matches. The CDR3 loop is CASSIIAGGTYEQYF. The CDR3 nucleotides are TGCGCCAGCAGCATCATAGCGGGGGGCACCTACGAGCAGTACTTC. The full variable domain, rest sourced from reference TRBV5-1 and TRBJ2-7, is KAGVTQTPRYLIKTRGQQVTLSCSPISGHRSVSWYQQTPGQGLQFLFEYFSETQRNKGNFPGRFSGRQFSNSRSEMNVSTLELGDSALYLCASSIIAGGTYEQYFGPGTRLTVT.

Many counts were recorded for this clonotype. The J gene is TRBJ2-5, the V gene TRBV28; weak D call: TRBD2 (5 bases). Germline V gives CDR1 MDHEN, CDR2 SYDVKM. Deletions cut 6 bases from V and 5 bases from J, with 19 bases between. There are 15 residues in the CDR3. The CDR3 sequence: CASSLSADGSETQYF. The DNA of the CDR3 is TGTGCCAGCAGCCTCTCAGCGGATGGGTCGGAGACCCAGTACTTC.

The chain links TRBV6-6 to TRBJ1-3; 9 bases are a match to TRBD1. The CDR3 has 16 amino acids. Trimming removed 6 bases from V and 4 bases from J; junction bases left unmatched: 10. Germline V CDR1 and CDR2: MNHNY, SVGAGI (reference sequence). The DNA for the CDR3 is TGTGCCAGCAGCACGACAGGGGGAATGGAGGGAAACACCATATATTTT. Translation gives CASSTTGGMEGNTIYF.

In this sample, this clonotype turned up once. The gene calls are TRBV3-1 and TRBJ2-7; D is undetermined. CDR1 is LGHDT and CDR2 is YNNKEL in the germline V gene (reference sequence). This CDR3 has 15 residues. V was cut by 1 base and J by 3 bases, with 13 bases left in between. The CDR3 region is CASSQVGRRSYEQYF. CDR3 coding DNA: TGTGCCAGCAGCCAAGTAGGTCGGCGGAGCTACGAGCAGTACTTC.

This clonotype came up once. The rearrangement uses TRBV12-3 or TRBV12-4 and TRBJ2-2; a possible D gene is TRBD1 (5 bases). This CDR3 region has 17 residues. Trimming shortened V by 6 bases and J by 7 bases, and 24 bases separated the two germline ends. The CDR3 loop is CASRISMRIPGNGELFF. The DNA of the CDR3 is TGTGCCAGCAGGATCTCCATGAGGATCCCAGGGAACGGGGAGCTGTTTTTT.

J is TRBJ2-7 and V is TRBV7-3; no definite D call. Germline-derived CDR1 and CDR2 are SGHTA and FQGTGA. CDR3 size: 13 residues. V lost 5 bases and J lost 5, with 13 bases in between. The CDR3 loop reads CASSTDPSNEQYF. The CDR3 nucleotides read TGTGCCAGCAGCACGGACCCTTCCAACGAGCAGTACTTC.

The chain couples TRBV4-1 to TRBJ2-3; D is possibly TRBD1 (6 bases). CDR3 length: 12 residues. Looked up from germline, CDR1 is MGHRA and CDR2 is YSYEKL. V was shortened by 5 bases and J by 6 bases, with 9 bases between the two germline ends. CDR3 in DNA: TGCGCCAGCAGCTACCAGGGGGATACGCAGTATTTT. The encoded protein is CASSYQGDTQYF.

A few counts support this clonotype. The chain uses TRBV15 and TRBJ2-7; D remains ambiguous. The CDR3 covers 16 residues. V was shortened by 0 bases and J by 2 bases, with 14 bases between the two germline ends. CDR1 is LNHNV and CDR2 is YYDKDF in the germline V gene (reference sequence). The CDR3 coding sequence is TGTGCCACCAGCAGAGATCGCGTTACCAGTGCCTACGAGCAGTACTTC. Protein sequence: CATSRDRVTSAYEQYF.

J is TRBJ2-4 and V is TRBV28; the D gene is possibly TRBD1 (7 bases). Between the trimmed V and J ends, which lost 5 bases and 0 bases, there was a span of 14 bases. The CDR3 sequence is 16 residues long. The germline V gene has CDR1 MDHEN and CDR2 SYDVKM. As DNA, the CDR3 is TGTGCCAGCAGTGGGGGGACAGAGCGAGCCAAAAACATTCAGTACTTC. Its protein product is CASSGGTERAKNIQYF. The whole variable domain, filled in from reference TRBV28 and TRBJ2-4, reads DVKVTQSSRYLVKRTGEKVFLECVQDMDHENMFWYRQDPGLGLRLIYFSYDVKMKEKGDIPEGYSVSREKKERFSLILESASTNQTSMYLCASSGGTERAKNIQYFGAGTRLSVL.

This chain links TRBV27 with TRBJ2-7; the D gene could be TRBD1 or TRBD2 (5 bases each). The CDR3 extends over 15 amino acids. Germline CDR1 is MNHEY and CDR2 is SMNVEV (reference sequence). V lost 6 bases, J lost 4 bases, and 19 bases lay in between. The CDR3 protein is CASSSFVGVAYEQYF. For the CDR3, the DNA is TGTGCCAGCAGCTCCTTCGTGGGGGTTGCTTACGAGCAGTACTTC.

This clonotype was seen more than once but under ten times. DNA of the CDR3: TGCAGTGTGTCCAAAGCCGGGGTGGACTCCTACGAGCAGTACTTC. This sequence encodes CSVSKAGVDSYEQYF. The chain combines TRBV20-1 with TRBJ2-7, with D possibly being TRBD2 (5 bases). The CDR3 is 15 amino acids. Deletions cut 7 bases from V and 0 bases from J, with 19 bases between. Germline CDR1 and CDR2: DFQATT and SNEGSKA (reference sequence).

This chain uses TRBV6-1 with TRBJ1-1; TRBD1 aligns across 8 bases. Germline V gene sequence: CDR1 MNHNS, CDR2 SASEGT. CDR3 length: 14 residues. V dropped 2 bases and J dropped 5; count of bases not matched to a gene: 4. This CDR3 reads CASSERTGRTEAFF. Written as DNA, the CDR3 is TGTGCCAGCAGTGAAAGGACAGGGAGGACTGAAGCTTTCTTT.

J is TRBJ2-3 and V is TRBV3-1; maybe TRBD2 (5 bases). This CDR3 contains 16 residues. The ends were cut back, 4 bases at V and 1 base at J, with 15 bases in the middle. The germline V gene encodes CDR1 LGHDT and CDR2 YNNKEL (reference sequence). CDR3 protein: CASSLRGSPGTDTQYF. In nucleotides, the CDR3 is TGTGCCAGCAGCCTACGGGGAAGTCCGGGCACAGATACGCAGTATTTT.

This sequence joins TRBV3-1 and TRBJ2-5, with TRBD1 as a possible D gene (5 bases). The J call is uncertain, as TRBJ2-7 better fits the DNA end. The CDR3 sequence is 18 residues long. In germline, CDR1 is LGHDT, CDR2 YNNKEL (reference sequence). The CDR3 sequence is CASSQEQFRSSGTYEQYF. The CDR3 coding sequence is TGTGCCAGCAGCCAAGAACAATTTCGCAGCTCAGGGACCTACGAGCAGTACTTC.

A remark on this clonotype: A much more abundant neighbour one base away suggests this may be a read error. This chain connects TRBV5-1 to TRBJ2-6; D might be TRBD1 (5 bases). The CDR3 has 15 amino acids. Germline V gene data show CDR1 as SGHRS and CDR2 as YFSETQ. This CDR3 is CASSLPSSGANVRTF. Written as DNA, the CDR3 is TGCGCCAGCAGCTTGCCGAGCTCTGGGGCCAACGTCCGGACTTTC. Together with reference TRBV5-1 and TRBJ2-6, the CDR3 gives the full variable domain: KAGVTQTPRYLIKTRGQQVTLSCSPISGHRSVSWYQQTPGQGLQFLFEYFSETQRNKGNFPGRFSGRQFSNSRSEMNVSTLELGDSALYLCASSLPSSGANVRTFGAGSRLTVL.

The chain employs TRBV7-9 and TRBJ1-1; 7 bases are a match to TRBD1. The CDR3 sequence is 15 residues long. Trimming cost V 3 bases and J 4 bases; bases outside gene matches: 8. Germline lookup yields CDR1 SEHNR and CDR2 FQNEAQ (reference sequence). The CDR3 sequence: CASSFAGGEGTEAFF. The CDR3, as DNA: TGTGCCAGCAGCTTTGCAGGGGGGGAAGGCACTGAAGCTTTCTTT.

The V call is TRBV4-2, the J call TRBJ2-7; D is ambiguous. V lost 4 bases and J 3 bases, leaving 10 bases between the germline ends. Germline loops: CDR1 LGHNA, CDR2 YNFKEQ. The CDR3 contains 13 residues. The CDR3, as DNA: TGTGCCAGCAGCCCGACGTCGTACTACGAGCAGTACTTC. Amino acid sequence: CASSPTSYYEQYF.

This chain joins TRBV6-2 or TRBV6-3 and TRBJ2-5; a weak D match, TRBD2 (5 bases). The DNA matches TRBJ2-7 better at its end, which makes the J call doubtful. From germline, CDR1 is MNHEY and CDR2 SVGEGT. The CDR3 is 14 residues long. The CDR3 region is CASSEDGGYYEQYF. The DNA of the CDR3 is TGTGCCAGCAGCGAAGACGGAGGATACTACGAGCAGTACTTC.

The CDR3 DNA sequence: TGCGCCAGCAGCCAGATCGAGAGTCGGGTCAGTAACAATCAGCCCCAGCATTTT. Encoded protein: CASSQIESRVSNNQPQHF. The chain combines TRBV4-1 with TRBJ1-5; D call uncertain. The CDR3 runs 18 residues. CDR1 is MGHRA, CDR2 YSYEKL, per germline. With 3 bases removed from V and 3 bases from J, the gap between germline ends came to 21 bases.

On this clonotype itself: One end of the junction is discordant with germline, which a read error may explain. This chain uses TRBV6-2 or TRBV6-3 with TRBJ2-7, with D uncertain. CDR1 is MNHEY, CDR2 SVGEGT, per germline. The CDR3 sequence is 14 residues long. The CDR3 loop reads CASSDSAPSYEQYF. The CDR3 bases are TGTGCCAGCAGTGACTCGGCGCCATCCTACGAGCAGTACTTC.

The V and J genes are TRBV6-5 and TRBJ1-5, with no clear D. Per germline, CDR1 MNHEY and CDR2 SVGAGI. V shed 2 bases and J shed 0 bases, with 17 bases lying between them. The CDR3 sequence is 18 residues long. The CDR3 loop is CASSYRVGRVYSNQPQHF. In nucleotides, the CDR3 is TGTGCCAGCAGTTACCGGGTGGGGAGGGTTTATAGCAATCAGCCCCAGCATTTT.

This clonotype showed up just a few times. The chain links TRBV6-6 to TRBJ2-3, with 8 bases lining up with TRBD1. CDR1 MNHNY and CDR2 SVGAGI come from the germline V gene (reference sequence). V dropped 2 bases and J dropped 4; count of bases not matched to a gene: 5. This CDR3 comprises 15 residues. The CDR3 sequence: CASSYADRAADTQYF. CDR3 nucleotides: TGTGCCAGCAGTTACGCGGACAGGGCGGCAGATACGCAGTATTTT.